Presented here are 3 T cell receptor beta chains from one specimen sequenced in a study of cytomegalovirus exposure and HLA in healthy donors. Primers included in the PCR were 60 Vbeta and 13 Jbeta primers. Generated by immunoSEQ multiplex PCR, the TCRdb table keeps only in-frame clones and is missing some. The sample includes approximately 110,000 clones, 13% to 15% of them seen just once. Sequencing used PBMCs. The receptors stem from a female donor in good health and CMV-seronegative.

This clone was seen a handful of times. The CDR3 spells CASSLISGQEQFF. The CDR3 region has the DNA TGTGCCAGCAGCTTAATTTCGGGTCAAGAGCAGTTCTTC. The gene calls are TRBV11-3 and TRBJ2-1; D uncertain. V gave up 2 bases and J gave up 10 bases, with 12 bases separating them. The germline CDR1 and CDR2 sequences are SGHNT and YENEEA. The CDR3 runs 13 residues.

The V and J genes are TRBV28 and TRBJ2-5, with 9 nucleotides matching TRBD1. V lost 6 bases to trimming and J lost 4 bases; unmatched junction nucleotides: 9. The CDR3 covers 15 residues. Germline CDR1 reads MDHEN; CDR2 reads SYDVKM. CDR3 nucleotides: TGTGCCAGCAGAAACCGCGGGACAGGGCTAGAGACCCAGTACTTC. Its translation: CASRNRGTGLETQYF.

The chain combines TRBV4-3 with TRBJ2-2, with D possibly TRBD2 on 5 matching bases. Trimming pared 1 base from V and 1 base from J, leaving 7 bases between. CDR1 LGHNA and CDR2 YSLEER come from the germline V gene. This CDR3 is built from 15 residues. The CDR3 nucleotides are TGCGCCAGCAGCCAAGGGGCGGGGAACACCGGGGAGCTGTTTTTT. Residues: CASSQGAGNTGELFF.